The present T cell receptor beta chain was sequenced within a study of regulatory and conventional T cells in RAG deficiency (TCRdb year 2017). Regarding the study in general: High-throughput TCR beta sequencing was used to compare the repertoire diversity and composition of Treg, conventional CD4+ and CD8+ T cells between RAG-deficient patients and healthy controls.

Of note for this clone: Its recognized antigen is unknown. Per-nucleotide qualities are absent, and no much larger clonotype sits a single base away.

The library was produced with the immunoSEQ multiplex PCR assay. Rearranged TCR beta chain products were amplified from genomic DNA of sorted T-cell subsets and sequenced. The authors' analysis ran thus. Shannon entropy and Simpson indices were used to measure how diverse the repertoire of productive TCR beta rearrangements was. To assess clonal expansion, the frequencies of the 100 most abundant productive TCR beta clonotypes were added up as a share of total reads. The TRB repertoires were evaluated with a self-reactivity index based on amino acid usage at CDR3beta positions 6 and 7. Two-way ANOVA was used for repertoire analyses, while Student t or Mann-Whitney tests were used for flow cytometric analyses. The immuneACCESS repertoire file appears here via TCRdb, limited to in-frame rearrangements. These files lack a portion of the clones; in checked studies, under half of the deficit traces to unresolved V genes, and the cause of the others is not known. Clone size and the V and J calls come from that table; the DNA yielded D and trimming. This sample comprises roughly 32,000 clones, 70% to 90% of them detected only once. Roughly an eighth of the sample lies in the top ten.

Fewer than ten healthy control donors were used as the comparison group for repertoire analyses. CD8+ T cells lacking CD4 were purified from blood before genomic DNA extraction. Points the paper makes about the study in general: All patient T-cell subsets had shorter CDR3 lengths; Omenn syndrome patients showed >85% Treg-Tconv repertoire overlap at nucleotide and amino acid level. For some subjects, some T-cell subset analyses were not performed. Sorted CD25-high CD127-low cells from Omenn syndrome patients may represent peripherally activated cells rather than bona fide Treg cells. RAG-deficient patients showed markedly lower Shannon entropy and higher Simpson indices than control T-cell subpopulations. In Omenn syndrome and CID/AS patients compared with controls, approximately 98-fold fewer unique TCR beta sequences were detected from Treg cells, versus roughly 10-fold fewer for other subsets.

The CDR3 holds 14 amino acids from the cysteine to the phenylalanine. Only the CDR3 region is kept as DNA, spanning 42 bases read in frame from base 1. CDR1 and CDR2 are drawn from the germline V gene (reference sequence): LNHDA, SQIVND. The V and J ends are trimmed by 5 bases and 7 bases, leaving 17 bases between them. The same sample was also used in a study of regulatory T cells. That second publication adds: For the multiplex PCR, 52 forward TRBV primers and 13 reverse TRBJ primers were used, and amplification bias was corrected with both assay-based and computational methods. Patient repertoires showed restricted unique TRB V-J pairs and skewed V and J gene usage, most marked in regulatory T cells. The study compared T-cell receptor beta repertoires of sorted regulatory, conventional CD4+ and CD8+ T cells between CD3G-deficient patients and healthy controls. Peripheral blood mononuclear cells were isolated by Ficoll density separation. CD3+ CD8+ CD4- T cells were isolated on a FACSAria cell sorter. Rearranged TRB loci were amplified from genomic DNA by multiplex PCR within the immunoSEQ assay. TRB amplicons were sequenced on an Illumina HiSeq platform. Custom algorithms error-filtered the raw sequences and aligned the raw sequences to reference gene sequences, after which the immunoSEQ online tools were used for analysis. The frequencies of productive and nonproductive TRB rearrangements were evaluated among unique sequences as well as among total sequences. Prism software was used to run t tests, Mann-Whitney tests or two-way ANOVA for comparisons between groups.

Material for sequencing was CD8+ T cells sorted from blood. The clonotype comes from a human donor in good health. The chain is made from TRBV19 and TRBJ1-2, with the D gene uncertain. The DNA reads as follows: TGTGCCAGTAGTTTCCCGGGAACTTCTAGTGGCTACACCTTC. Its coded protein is CASSFPGTSSGYTF.